This TCR beta chain emerged from a study of cytomegalovirus exposure and HLA in healthy donors. Study outcomes and limitations: Further analysis was carried out later, and it showed several of the most significant clusters appearing linked to common viral pathogens. A prior analysis recorded that most TCR beta V segments were productive about 90% or about 30% of the time. In a later analysis, TCR beta V- and J-gene trimming showed a link to a missense DCLRE1C variant.

The PCR ran on 60 Vbeta and 13 Jbeta primers. In the authors' workflow: Among the unique TCR beta chains that a later analysis counted, about 81 million in all, some 10 million were shared. Only in-frame clones appear in the TCRdb table, and some are missing; sequencing was by immunoSEQ multiplex PCR. V, J and clone size were drawn from that table, and D and trimming were deduced from the DNA. In the table there are around 91,000 clones, more than 70% of which are singletons. This CDR3 has 14 amino acids. The germline V gene has CDR1 MNHEY and CDR2 SVGAGI. With 6 bases clipped from V and 7 bases from J, the junction kept 7 bases outside the gene matches. As for this clone: The antigen is undetermined.

Material: PBMCs. The chain combines TRBV6-5 with TRBJ2-7; 12 positions match TRBD1. This TCR came from a male donor in good health and CMV-seropositive. The chain's CDR3 is CASRTGTGGREQYF. As DNA, the CDR3 is TGTGCCAGCAGGACCGGGACAGGGGGCCGGGAGCAGTACTTC.